This T cell receptor (beta chain) originates from a study of clonality assessment in lymphoblastic leukemia (dated by TCRdb to 2017 to 2018). About this clonotype: Its binding antigen is unknown. Per-nucleotide qualities are absent, and no much larger clonotype sits a single base away.

Deletion took 1 base off V and 2 bases off J, with a span of 10 bases between the germline ends. There are 14 amino acids in the CDR3, from cysteine to phenylalanine inclusive. The only DNA kept is the CDR3, 42 bases in frame from the first base. The germline V gene (reference sequence) provides CDR1 SGHNT and CDR2 YYREEE. The library relied on PCR. For sequencing, an Illumina MiSeq was employed. Using fastp at Q25 and MiXCR, TCRdb reprocessed the public reads and kept productive beta chains. Rows with one shared CDR3 protein collapse into an entry with the most common genes and DNA. Counted in this sample were about 290 distinct CDR3 sequences; under 30% of them appeared once. 24% of the sample is in the top ten clones.

The receptor was isolated from a human donor with acute lymphoblastic leukemia. The chain is made from TRBV5-4 and TRBJ2-7, with the identity of the D gene unclear. The nucleotide sequence is TGTGCCAGCAGCTTGTCCGGTAGCCCCTACGAGCAGTACTTC. This is translated as CASSLSGSPYEQYF.